This T cell receptor beta chain came from a study of shared clonotypes between healthy human individuals. Notes on the study in general: An expected dependence of interdonor clonotype sharing on sequencing depth was noted. Generation probabilities of non-shared clonotypes were lower (relative to those shared by all four donors). Shared across a handful of donors were around 5% of the naive CD4 clonotypes.

In regard to this clone: As yet, its antigen is unknown.

CDR3 length equals 13 residues. Only in-frame clones appear in the TCRdb table, and some are missing; sequencing was by immunoSEQ multiplex PCR. The table has a few hundred thousand clones, around 87% seen once. Healthy adults negative for HIV, lacking recent acute infections or vaccinations, served as donors. The rearrangement joins TRBV21-1 to TRBJ2-7. TRBV21-1 constitutes a pseudogene. The source material was memory CD8+ T cells sorted from blood. The subset: CD45RO+ cells pooled with CCR7-negative TemRA cells. The receptor was isolated from a man between 18 and 29 years old in good health. CDR3 in DNA: TGTGCCAGCAGCAGGATCCGTCTTCCCGAGCAGTACTTC. It yields the protein CASSRIRLPEQYF.